Included here is one T cell receptor (beta chain) sequence, with context. The data derive from a study of blood T cell repertoires in COVID-19. Overall study: Sources were T cells, B-cell-depleted T cells, or PBMCs; the material itself was cDNA or gDNA.

In the study's own analysis: Amplification of reference gene primers was used by the study to estimate nucleated cell counts. The table came from immunoSEQ multiplex PCR; TCRdb's copy has only in-frame clones and leaves some out. V and J calls and clone size are as listed in that table; D and trimming were resolved from the DNA. The sample records around 150,000 clones, about 86% being singletons. The CDR3 is 14 residues long. V gave up 10 bases and J gave up 1 base, with 14 bases separating them. The germline V gene encodes CDR1 MGHDK and CDR2 SYGVNS. This chain connects TRBV25-1 to TRBJ2-1, with a possible D match to TRBD2 (7 bases). Sequencing was carried out using peripheral blood. The receptor's source is a man between 70 and 80 years old with acute or convalescent COVID-19. In nucleotides, the CDR3 is TGTGCCACCGCTCGGGGGGCATCCTACAATGAGCAGTTCTTC. This translates into CATARGASYNEQFF.